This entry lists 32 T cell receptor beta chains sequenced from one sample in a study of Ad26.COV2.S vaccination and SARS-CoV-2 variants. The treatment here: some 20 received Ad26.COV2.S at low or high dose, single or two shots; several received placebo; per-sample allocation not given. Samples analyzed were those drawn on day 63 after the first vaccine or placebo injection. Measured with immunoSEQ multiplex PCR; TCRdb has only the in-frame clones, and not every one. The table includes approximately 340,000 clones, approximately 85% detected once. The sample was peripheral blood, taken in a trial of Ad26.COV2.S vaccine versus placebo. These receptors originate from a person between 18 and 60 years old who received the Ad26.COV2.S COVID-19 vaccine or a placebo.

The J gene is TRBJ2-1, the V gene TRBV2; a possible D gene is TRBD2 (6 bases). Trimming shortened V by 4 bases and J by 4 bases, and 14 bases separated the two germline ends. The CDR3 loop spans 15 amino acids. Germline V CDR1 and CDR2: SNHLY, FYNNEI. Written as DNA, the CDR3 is TGTGCCAGCAGTGGTTATCGGACTACGTACAATGAGCAGTTCTTC. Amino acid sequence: CASSGYRTTYNEQFF.

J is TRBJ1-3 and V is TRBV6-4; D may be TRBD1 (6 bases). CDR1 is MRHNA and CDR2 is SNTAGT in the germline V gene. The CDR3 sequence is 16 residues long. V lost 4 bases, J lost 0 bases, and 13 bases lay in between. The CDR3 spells CASSVQGQSSGNTIYF. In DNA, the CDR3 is TGTGCCAGCAGTGTTCAGGGGCAAAGCTCTGGAAACACCATATATTTT.

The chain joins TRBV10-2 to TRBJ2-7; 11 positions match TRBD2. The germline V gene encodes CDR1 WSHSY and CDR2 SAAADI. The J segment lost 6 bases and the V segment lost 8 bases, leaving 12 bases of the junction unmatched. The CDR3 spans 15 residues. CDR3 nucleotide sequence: TGCGCCAGCTTCAACGTGACTAGCGGGAAGGTCGAGCAGTACTTC. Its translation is CASFNVTSGKVEQYF.

This CDR3 is CAWSVGVARTEAFF. Here the CDR3 DNA reads TGTGCCTGGAGTGTAGGGGTTGCTCGGACTGAAGCTTTCTTT. The V and J genes are TRBV30 and TRBJ1-1, with D perhaps TRBD1 (5 bases). The V and J ends lost 0 bases and 5 bases respectively, with 13 bases between them. CDR3 length: 14 amino acids. The germline V gene encodes CDR1 GTSNPN and CDR2 SVGIG (reference sequence).

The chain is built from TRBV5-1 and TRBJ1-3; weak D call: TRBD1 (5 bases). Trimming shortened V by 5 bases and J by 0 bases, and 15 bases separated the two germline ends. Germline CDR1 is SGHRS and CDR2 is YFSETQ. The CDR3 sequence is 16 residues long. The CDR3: CASRGPDTISGNTIYF. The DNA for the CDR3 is TGCGCCAGCAGAGGACCGGACACGATCTCTGGAAACACCATATATTTT.

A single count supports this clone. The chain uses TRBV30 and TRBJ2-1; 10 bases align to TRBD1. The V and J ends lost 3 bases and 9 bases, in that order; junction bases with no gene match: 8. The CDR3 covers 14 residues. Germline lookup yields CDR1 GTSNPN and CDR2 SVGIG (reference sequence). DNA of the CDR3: TGTGCCTGGAGACGACAGGGGGCTCGGGGTGAGCAGTTCTTC. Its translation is CAWRRQGARGEQFF.

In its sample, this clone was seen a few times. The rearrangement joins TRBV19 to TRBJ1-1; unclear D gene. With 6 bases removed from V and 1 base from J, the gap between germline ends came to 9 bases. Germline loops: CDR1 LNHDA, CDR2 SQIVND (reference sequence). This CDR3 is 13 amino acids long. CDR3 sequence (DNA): TGTGCCAGTAGCGATACATGGAACACTGAAGCTTTCTTT. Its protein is CASSDTWNTEAFF.

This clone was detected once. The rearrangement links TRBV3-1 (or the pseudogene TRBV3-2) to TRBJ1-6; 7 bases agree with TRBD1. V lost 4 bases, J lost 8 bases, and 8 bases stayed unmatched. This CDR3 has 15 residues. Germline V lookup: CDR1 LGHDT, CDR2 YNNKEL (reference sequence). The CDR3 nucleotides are TGTGCCAGCAGCCCGACAGGGAGTTGGGATTCACCCCTCCACTTT. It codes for CASSPTGSWDSPLHF.

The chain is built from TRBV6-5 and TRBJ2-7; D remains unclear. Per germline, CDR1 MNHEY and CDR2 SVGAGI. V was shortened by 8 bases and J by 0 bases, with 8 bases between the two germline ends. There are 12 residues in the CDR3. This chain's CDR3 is CASHQSSYEQYF. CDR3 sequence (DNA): TGTGCCAGCCATCAGAGCTCCTACGAGCAGTACTTC.

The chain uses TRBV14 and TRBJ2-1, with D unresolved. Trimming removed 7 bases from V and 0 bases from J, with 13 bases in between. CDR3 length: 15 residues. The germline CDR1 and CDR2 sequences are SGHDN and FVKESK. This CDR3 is CASTALPGSYNEQFF. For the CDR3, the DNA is TGTGCCAGCACCGCCTTGCCGGGCTCCTACAATGAGCAGTTCTTC.

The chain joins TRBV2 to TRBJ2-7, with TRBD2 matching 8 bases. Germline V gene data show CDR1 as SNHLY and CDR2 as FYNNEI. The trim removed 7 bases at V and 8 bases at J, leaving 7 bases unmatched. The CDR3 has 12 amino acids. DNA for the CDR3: TGTGCCAGCACCGAACGGGGGGGGAAGCAGTACTTC. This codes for CASTERGGKQYF.

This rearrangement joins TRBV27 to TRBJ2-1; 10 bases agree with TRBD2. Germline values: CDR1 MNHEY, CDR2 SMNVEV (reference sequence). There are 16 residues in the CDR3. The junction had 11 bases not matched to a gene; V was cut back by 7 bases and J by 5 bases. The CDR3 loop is CASTLSRGLANNEQFF. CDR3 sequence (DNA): TGTGCCAGCACTCTATCTCGGGGACTAGCGAACAATGAGCAGTTCTTC.

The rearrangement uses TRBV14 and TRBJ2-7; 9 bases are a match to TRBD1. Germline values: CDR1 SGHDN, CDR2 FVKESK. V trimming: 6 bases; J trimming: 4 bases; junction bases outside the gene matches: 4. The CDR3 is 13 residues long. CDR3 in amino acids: CASRQQGAYEQYF. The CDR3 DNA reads TGTGCCAGCAGGCAACAGGGGGCTTACGAGCAGTACTTC. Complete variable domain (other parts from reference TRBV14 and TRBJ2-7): EAGVTQFPSHSVIEKGQTVTLRCDPISGHDNLYWYRRVMGKEIKFLLHFVKESKQDESGMPNNRFLAERTGGTYSTLKVQPAELEDSGVYFCASRQQGAYEQYFGPGTRLTVT.

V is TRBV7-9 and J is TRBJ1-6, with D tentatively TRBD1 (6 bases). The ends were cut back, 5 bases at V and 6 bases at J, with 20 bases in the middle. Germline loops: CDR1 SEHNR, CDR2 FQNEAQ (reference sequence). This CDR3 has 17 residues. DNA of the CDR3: TGTGCCAGCAGCCCCACCCCCCAGGGGACCCCTAATTCACCCCTCCACTTT. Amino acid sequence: CASSPTPQGTPNSPLHF.

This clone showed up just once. The CDR3 region is CASSRSGAGNTIYF. CDR3 DNA: TGTGCCAGCAGCCGCTCGGGGGCTGGAAACACCATATATTTT. The J gene is TRBJ1-3, the V gene TRBV28; D perhaps matches TRBD1 (5 bases). This CDR3 spans 14 amino acids. V lost 6 bases and J lost 2, with 11 bases in between. CDR1 MDHEN and CDR2 SYDVKM come from the germline V gene.

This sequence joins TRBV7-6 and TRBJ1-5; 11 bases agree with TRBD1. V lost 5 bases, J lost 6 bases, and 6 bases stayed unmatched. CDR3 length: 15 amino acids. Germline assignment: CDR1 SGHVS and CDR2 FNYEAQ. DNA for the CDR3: TGTGCCAGCAGCCGGGACAGGGGGGCGAGTCAGCCCCAGCATTTT. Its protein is CASSRDRGASQPQHF.

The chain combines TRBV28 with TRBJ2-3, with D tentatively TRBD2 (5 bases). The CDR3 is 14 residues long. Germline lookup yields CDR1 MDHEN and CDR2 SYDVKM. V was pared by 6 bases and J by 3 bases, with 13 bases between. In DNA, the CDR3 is TGTGCCAGCAGGGCTGGAGGAAGGACAGATACGCAGTATTTT. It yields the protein CASRAGGRTDTQYF.

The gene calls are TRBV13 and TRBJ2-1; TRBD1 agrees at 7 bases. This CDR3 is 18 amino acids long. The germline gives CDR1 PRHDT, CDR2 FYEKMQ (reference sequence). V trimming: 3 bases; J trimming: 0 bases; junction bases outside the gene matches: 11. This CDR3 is CASSLPMWTGGSYNEQFF. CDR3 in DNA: TGTGCCAGCAGCTTGCCCATGTGGACAGGTGGCTCCTACAATGAGCAGTTCTTC.

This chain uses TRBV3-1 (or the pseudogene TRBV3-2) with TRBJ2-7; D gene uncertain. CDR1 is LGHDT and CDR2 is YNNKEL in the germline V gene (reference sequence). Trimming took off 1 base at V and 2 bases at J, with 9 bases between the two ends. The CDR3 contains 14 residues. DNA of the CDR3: TGTGCCAGCAGCCAAGCCAGTATAGCCTACGAGCAGTACTTC. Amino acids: CASSQASIAYEQYF.

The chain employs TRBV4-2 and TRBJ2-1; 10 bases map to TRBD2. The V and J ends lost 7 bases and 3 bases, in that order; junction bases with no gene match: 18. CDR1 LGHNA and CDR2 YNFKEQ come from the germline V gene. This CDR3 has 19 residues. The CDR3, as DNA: TGTGCCAGCACTCGAAGCGGGGAGATAGCGGGGGGCCACTACAATGAGCAGTTCTTC. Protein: CASTRSGEIAGGHYNEQFF.

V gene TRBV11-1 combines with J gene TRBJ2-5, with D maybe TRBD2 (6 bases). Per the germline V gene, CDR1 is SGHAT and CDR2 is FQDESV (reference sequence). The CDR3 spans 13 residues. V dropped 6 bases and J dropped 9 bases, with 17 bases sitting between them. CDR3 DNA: TGTGCCAGCAGACCGGACGGCTCGGGGGCCCAGTACTTC. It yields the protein CASRPDGSGAQYF.

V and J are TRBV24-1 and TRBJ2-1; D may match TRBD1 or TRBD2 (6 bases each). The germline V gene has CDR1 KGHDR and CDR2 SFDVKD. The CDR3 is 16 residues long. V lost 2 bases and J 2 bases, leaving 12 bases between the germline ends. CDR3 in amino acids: CATSDSGRGPYNEQFF. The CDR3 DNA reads TGTGCCACCAGTGATTCGGGCCGGGGGCCCTACAATGAGCAGTTCTTC.

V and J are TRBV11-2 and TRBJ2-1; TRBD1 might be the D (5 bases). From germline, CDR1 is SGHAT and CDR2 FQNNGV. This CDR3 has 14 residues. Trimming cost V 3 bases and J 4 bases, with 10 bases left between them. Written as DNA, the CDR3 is TGTGCCAGCAGCTTGGGCAGGGTATACAATGAGCAGTTCTTC. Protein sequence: CASSLGRVYNEQFF. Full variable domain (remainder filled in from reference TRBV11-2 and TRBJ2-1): EAGVAQSPRYKIIEKRQSVAFWCNPISGHATLYWYQQILGQGPKLLIQFQNNGVVDDSQLPKDRFSAERLKGVDSTLKIQPAKLEDSAVYLCASSLGRVYNEQFFGPGTRLTVL.

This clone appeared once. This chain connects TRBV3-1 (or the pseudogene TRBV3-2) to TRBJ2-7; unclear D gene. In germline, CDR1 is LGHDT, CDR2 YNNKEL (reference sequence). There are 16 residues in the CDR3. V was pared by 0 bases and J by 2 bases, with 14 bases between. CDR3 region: CASSQDRMGKAYEQYF. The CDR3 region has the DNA TGTGCCAGCAGCCAAGATAGGATGGGGAAAGCCTACGAGCAGTACTTC.

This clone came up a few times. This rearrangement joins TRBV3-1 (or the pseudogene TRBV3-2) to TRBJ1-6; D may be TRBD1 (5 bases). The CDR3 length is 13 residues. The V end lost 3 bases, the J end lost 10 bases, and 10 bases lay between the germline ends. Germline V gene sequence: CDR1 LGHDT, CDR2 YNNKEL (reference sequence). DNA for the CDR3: TGTGCCAGCAGCCACCAGGGTCAATCACCCCTCCACTTT. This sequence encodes CASSHQGQSPLHF.

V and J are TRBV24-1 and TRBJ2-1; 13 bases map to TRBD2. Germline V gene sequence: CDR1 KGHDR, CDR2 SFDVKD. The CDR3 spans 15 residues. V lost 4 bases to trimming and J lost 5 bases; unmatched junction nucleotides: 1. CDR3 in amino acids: CATSEGTSGDNEQFF. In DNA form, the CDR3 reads TGTGCCACCAGTGAGGGGACTAGCGGGGACAATGAGCAGTTCTTC.

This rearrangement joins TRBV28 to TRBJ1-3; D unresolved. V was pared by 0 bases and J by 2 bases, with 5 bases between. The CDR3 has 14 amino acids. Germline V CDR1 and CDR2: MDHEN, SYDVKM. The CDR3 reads CASSLWGAGNTIYF. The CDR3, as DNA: TGTGCCAGCAGTTTATGGGGTGCTGGAAACACCATATATTTT.

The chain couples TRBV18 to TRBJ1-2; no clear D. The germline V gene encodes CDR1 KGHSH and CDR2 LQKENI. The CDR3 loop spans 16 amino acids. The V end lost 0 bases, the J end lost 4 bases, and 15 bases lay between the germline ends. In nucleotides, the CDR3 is TGTGCCAGCTCACCACCGCTCATGGGAAATGGCTATGGCTACACCTTC. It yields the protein CASSPPLMGNGYGYTF.

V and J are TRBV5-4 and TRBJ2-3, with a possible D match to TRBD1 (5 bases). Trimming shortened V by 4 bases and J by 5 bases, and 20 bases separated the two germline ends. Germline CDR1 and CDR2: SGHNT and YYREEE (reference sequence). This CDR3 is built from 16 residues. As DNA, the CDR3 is TGTGCCAGCAGCCTACCGACAGCTCCTAGAAGAGATACGCAGTATTTT. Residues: CASSLPTAPRRDTQYF. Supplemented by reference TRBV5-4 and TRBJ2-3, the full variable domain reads ETGVTQSPTHLIKTRGQQVTLRCSSQSGHNTVSWYQQALGQGPQFIFQYYREEENGRGNFPPRFSGLQFPNYSSELNVNALELDDSALYLCASSLPTAPRRDTQYFGPGTRLTVL.

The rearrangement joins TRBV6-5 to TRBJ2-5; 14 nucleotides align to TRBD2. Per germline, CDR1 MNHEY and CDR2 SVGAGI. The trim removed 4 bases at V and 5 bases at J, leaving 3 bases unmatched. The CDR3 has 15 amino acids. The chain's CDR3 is CASSWGLAGVETQYF. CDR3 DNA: TGTGCCAGCAGTTGGGGACTAGCGGGGGTGGAGACCCAGTACTTC.

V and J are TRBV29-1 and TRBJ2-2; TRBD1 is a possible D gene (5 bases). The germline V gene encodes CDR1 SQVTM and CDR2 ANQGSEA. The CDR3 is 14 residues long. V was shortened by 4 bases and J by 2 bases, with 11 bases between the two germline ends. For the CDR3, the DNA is TGCAGCGTTGTTTGGCAGGGAAACACCGGGGAGCTGTTTTTT. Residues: CSVVWQGNTGELFF.

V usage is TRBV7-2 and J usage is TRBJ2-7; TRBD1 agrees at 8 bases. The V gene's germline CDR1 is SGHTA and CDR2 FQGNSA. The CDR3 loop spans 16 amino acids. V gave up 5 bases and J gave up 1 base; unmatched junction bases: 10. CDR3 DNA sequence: TGTGCCAGCAGCCCCGCGGGGCAGGGGGCTTCCTACGAGCAGTACTTC. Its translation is CASSPAGQGASYEQYF.